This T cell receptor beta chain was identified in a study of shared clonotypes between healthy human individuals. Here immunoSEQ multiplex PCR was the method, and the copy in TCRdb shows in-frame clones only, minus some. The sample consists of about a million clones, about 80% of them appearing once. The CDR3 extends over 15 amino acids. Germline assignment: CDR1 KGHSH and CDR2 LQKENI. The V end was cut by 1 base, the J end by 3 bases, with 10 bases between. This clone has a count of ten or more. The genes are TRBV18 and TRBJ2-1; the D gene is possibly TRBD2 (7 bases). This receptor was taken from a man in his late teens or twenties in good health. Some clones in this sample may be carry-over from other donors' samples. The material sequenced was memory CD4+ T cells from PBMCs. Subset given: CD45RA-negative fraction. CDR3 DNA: TGTGCCAGCTCACCACGCGGGGGCCGCTACAATGAGCAGTTCTTC. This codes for CASSPRGGRYNEQFF.